This T cell receptor beta chain was observed in a study of blood T cells in healthy people across ages. This clonotype was observed at least ten times. The people who gave samples were healthy Caucasians from Russia, aged roughly 6 to 100. The study isolated at least 7 million PBMCs from each sample. V shed 6 bases and J 4 bases; nucleotides not matched to a gene: 8. CDR3 length: 15 residues. It was with a sample-barcoded 5' primer and a J-beta primer mix that a second PCR of roughly 7 to 11 cycles was run. Each CDR3 protein gets one entry after TCRdb re-called the 5' RACE reads with MiXCR. The sample contains 700,000 to 800,000 distinct CDR3 sequences, roughly 41% of which appear only once.

This receptor was obtained from a woman aged 55-70 years in good health. The chain is built from TRBV12-3 or TRBV12-4 and TRBJ2-1; 8 bases match TRBD2. The sequenced sample was blood. The CDR3 sequence: CASSRPGGGYNEQFF. The CDR3 DNA sequence: TGTGCCAGCAGCCGGCCCGGGGGGGGGTACAATGAGCAGTTCTTC.